This T cell receptor beta chain was identified during a study of cytomegalovirus exposure and HLA in healthy donors (dated by TCRdb to about 2017). For the study in its entirety: An earlier analysis of approximately 600 of the donors reported 250 to 350 Gb of sequence data and 100 million to 140 million unique TCR beta sequences from about 180 million T cells. To predict cytomegalovirus infection status, the study combined high-throughput TCR immunosequencing, statistical association of individual TCRs with disease status, and machine learning. The later analysis used no new phenotypic data to find candidate immune exposures, relying instead on TCR beta sequences and their occurrence across donors. A later analysis re-examined previously published TCR beta repertoires from about 700 donors and added high-resolution HLA genotyping to investigate patterns of TCR occurrence. A later genetic analysis took genome-wide SNP genotypes for about 65% of the 666 donors and used that subset as a discovery cohort. Both class I and class II loci were covered by HLA typing, at four-digit resolution. Among about 400 genotyped donors of the cohort, an average of roughly 230,000 unique TCR beta nucleotide sequences was sequenced per donor, of which about 19% were non-productive. In addition to the first cohort of about 650 subjects, a separate validation cohort of around 110 different subjects was used. The study was designed to test whether signatures of past pathogen exposure could be identified by cataloging public T cell receptors. Using immunosequencing, the study profiled T cell repertoires from 666 subjects and related those repertoires to cytomegalovirus serostatus. Every discovery cohort repertoire had been produced on one sequencing platform. The number of donors typed differed by locus, with 629-630 for A, B, C, DRB1 and DQB1, more than 500 for DQA1, 600 to 610 for DPA1, and some 450 for DPB1. Of the 350 to 400 genotyped donors, 81% fell in the genetic ancestry cluster associated with self-reported Caucasian donors. Donor age, sex, ethnicity and CMV serostatus were collected together with the repertoire data. An early release covering 500 to 750 HLA-typed donors comprised approximately 300 gigabases of sequencing data and tens of millions of unique TCR sequences. Four or five DR-DQ haplotypes were handled as single units for association and clustering, since linkage in the cohort was strong. In an earlier analysis of a few hundred of the donors, high-throughput TCR beta sequencing was used to judge whether each TCR beta V gene segment behaved as functional or pseudogenic.

Library preparation was by the immunoSEQ multiplex PCR assay. For the multiplex PCR, a mixture combining 60 forward primers for TCR Vbeta segments and 13 reverse primers for TCR Jbeta segments was used. The CDR3 region of rearranged TCR beta genes was amplified from genomic DNA with a multiplex PCR assay. Amplified TCR beta libraries were sequenced as 87-base-pair reads on the Illumina HiSeq System. The study's own analysis went as follows. A later analysis tallied 75 million to 95 million unique TCR beta chains across the 666 repertoires, and about 10 million of those chains were shared by two or more donors. Raw reads were error-corrected and collapsed into unique sequences by a nearest-neighbor algorithm in which closely related sequences were merged to remove PCR and sequencing errors. To assign V, D and J gene segments, CDR3 sequences were aligned to IMGT reference sequences. For a sequence to be retained, a match of at least six nucleotides to both a V gene segment and a J gene segment was required. A rearrangement counted as productive if the CDR3 had no stop codons and remained in frame with V and J, and every other rearrangement counted as non-productive. Following IMGT convention, CDR3 was defined as the stretch from the second conserved V-encoded cysteine up to the conserved J-encoded phenylalanine. In an earlier analysis of roughly 580 of the donors, sequences lacking an unambiguous match to a single V gene segment were excluded. In an earlier analysis of 587 of the donors, V segments were called functional above 56.7% productive rearrangements and were called segregating when the between-donor standard deviation exceeded 5%. To diagnose cytomegalovirus status from the catalog of TCR beta chain sequences, a statistical classification framework was built. A later analysis assigned V and J genes by comparing TCR nucleotide sequences with IMGT/GENE-DB human TR gene sequences. In a later analysis, CDR3 sequences and most-parsimonious VDJ recombination scenarios were assigned using the TCRdist pipeline. In a later analysis, every TCR beta chain was defined by the combination of its CDR3 amino acid sequence and its V-gene family, and reads without a unique V-gene family were dropped. A later analysis removed several hundred highly shared, low-generation-probability nucleotide sequences to deal with suspected cross-contamination and a sequencing artifact. For each public chain, a later analysis derived a clonal expansion index from normalized ranks of inferred template counts within each repertoire. A later analysis computed generation probabilities with a VDJ recombination model fitted to out-of-frame rearrangements, and checked the results against IGoR. In a later analysis, hypergeometric tests were used to score TCR-TCR, TCR-HLA and TCR-CMV co-occurrence, with a repertoire-size bias correction applied to TCR pairs. To estimate false discovery rates, a later analysis permuted the HLA or CMV assignments 20 times. In a later analysis, co-occurring TCRs were grouped with DBSCAN, and TCRdist sequence similarity was added when clustering was performed within HLA-allele-positive subsets. Co-occurrence clustering excluded repertoires with fewer than 30,000 or more than 120,000 public chains, plus five with anomalous nucleotide sharing. Entries here come from immuneACCESS through TCRdb and include only in-frame sequences with V and J called. Some clones fail to appear in such tables; in the studies checked, an unresolved V gene covers under half of the shortfall, and the cause of the remainder is unknown. D and trimming were read from the DNA, whereas the V and J calls and clone size are those reported in that table. Recorded for this sample are over 75,000 clones; roughly three quarters of them occurred a single time. Roughly 0.71% of the sample is held by the ten biggest clonotypes.

In the case of this clone: Its binding antigen is unknown. Per-base qualities were not stored, and no clone one base away is much larger.

The cohort was made up of hundreds of healthy bone marrow donors. At the time of sampling, every cohort member was nominally healthy, though immune exposures that went unrecorded were likely present. The donor was CMV seronegative and was included in the group of 352 seronegative cohort members. Every donor gave a peripheral blood sample, and the peripheral blood mononuclear cells from that sample were used for TCR beta sequencing. Genomic DNA was extracted from the blood cell samples with the Qiagen DNeasy Blood Extraction Kit. V drops 0 bases and J drops 5 bases, leaving 14 bases in between. The CDR3 sequence holds 15 residues, the cysteine and phenylalanine included. The only DNA kept is the CDR3, 45 bases in frame from the first base. The germline V gene (reference sequence) specifies SGHNT as CDR1 and YYREEE as CDR2. Results and caveats for the whole study, not just this receptor: Approximately 16 rarely observed V segments, including chromosome 9 orphons, were excluded from the earlier analysis of about 500 of the donors because counts were too low. Three of the identified cytomegalovirus-associated TCR beta chains were confirmed in vitro to be specific for cytomegalovirus antigens. Because some donors lacked HLA typing at each locus, the association tests relied only on the typed subset. According to a later analysis, most CMV-associated TCR beta chains appeared to be HLA-restricted, and the HLA associations seemed to be driven largely by CMV exposure. Compared with the approximately 710-donor mean, donors in an Asian-associated ancestry cluster had fewer N-insertions in productive TCRs, according to a later genetic analysis. An earlier analysis of 450 to 750 of the donors showed that most TCR beta V segments appeared in productive rearrangements either about 87% or about 30% of the time, which broadly matched IMGT annotations. The authors suggested that the approach could potentially be generalized to other disease states and immunological phenotypes. Linkage disequilibrium might explain the correlated functional status among segregating V segments, but an unknown experimental factor could not be excluded. A later genetic analysis associated a missense DCLRE1C variant with V-gene and J-gene trimming of TCR beta chains, and an independent cohort replicated the association. In a later analysis, 16,951 TCR beta sequences were associated with specific HLA alleles at a false discovery rate of 0.05. A cluster of highly shared sequence variants was judged likely to be a technical artifact of the sequencing pipeline. A further reported finding was that TCR beta sequences accurately predicted the HLA-A and HLA-B alleles for most subjects in the first cohort. Strong co-occurrence of HLA alleles, especially DR and DQ, made assigning TCR associations to individual alleles difficult. The only immune exposure information available for the cohort was CMV serostatus. Only TCR beta chains were sequenced in this cohort, and the absence of alpha or paired-chain data limited detectable features. In a later analysis, the rate of TCR association differed among HLA loci, with DRB1 alleles having the most associated TCRs and HLA-C alleles having the fewest. In a later analysis, HLA-associated TCR beta chains were found to be more clonally expanded and to have lower generation probabilities than equally common non-associated chains. Because the 87-base-pair reads could not distinguish some IMGT-functional V segments, including TRBV6-2 and TRBV6-3, those segments were excluded. In both the original and validation cohorts, the classifier was reported to diagnose cytomegalovirus status with high specificity and sensitivity. In a later analysis, several top co-occurrence clusters were reported to appear linked to parvovirus B19, influenza, CMV and Epstein-Barr virus. The study gave a list of 150 to 200 TCR beta chains associated with cytomegalovirus. The presence/absence analyses assumed that sequencing depth was roughly uniform across donors, and that assumption may not be true. Most TCR sequences were seen in very few donors, while some public TCRs were found in many individuals.

The receptor chain draws on TRBV5-4 and TRBJ2-5; TRBD2 is possibly the D segment (7 matching bases). The sequence was obtained from a woman aged 55 to 70 in good health and CMV-seronegative. The sample comprised PBMCs. The nucleotide sequence is TGTGCCAGCAGCTTGGGTGGGGGGGGCCCGGAGACCCAGTACTTC. Its translation reads: CASSLGGGGPETQYF. With the rest looked up from the reference TRBV5-4 and TRBJ2-5 genes rather than sequenced, the full variable domain is ETGVTQSPTHLIKTRGQQVTLRCSSQSGHNTVSWYQQALGQGPQFIFQYYREEENGRGNFPPRFSGLQFPNYSSELNVNALELDDSALYLCASSLGGGGPETQYFGPGTRLLVL.